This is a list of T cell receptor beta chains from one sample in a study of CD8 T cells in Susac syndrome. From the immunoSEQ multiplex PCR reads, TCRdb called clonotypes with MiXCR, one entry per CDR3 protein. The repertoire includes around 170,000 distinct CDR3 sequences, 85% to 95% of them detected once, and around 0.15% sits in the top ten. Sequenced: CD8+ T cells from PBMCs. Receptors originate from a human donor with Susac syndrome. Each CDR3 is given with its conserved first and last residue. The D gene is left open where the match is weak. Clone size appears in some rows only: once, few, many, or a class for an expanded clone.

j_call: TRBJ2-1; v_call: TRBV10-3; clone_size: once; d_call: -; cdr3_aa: CAISDTWGAINEQFF; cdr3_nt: TGTGCCATCAGTGATACGTGGGGGGCCATAAATGAGCAGTTCTTC
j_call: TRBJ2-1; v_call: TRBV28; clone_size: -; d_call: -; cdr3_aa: CASSLVQGGGNEQFF; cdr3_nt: TGTGCCAGCAGTTTAGTTCAGGGGGGAGGTAATGAGCAGTTCTTC
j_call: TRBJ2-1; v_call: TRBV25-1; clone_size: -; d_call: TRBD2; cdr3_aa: CASSDVAGGNEQFF; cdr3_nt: TGTGCCAGCAGTGATGTAGCGGGAGGGAATGAGCAGTTCTTC
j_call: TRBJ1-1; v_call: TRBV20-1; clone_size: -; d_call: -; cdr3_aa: CSAYRVNEAFF; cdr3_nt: TGCAGTGCTTACAGGGTTAATGAAGCTTTCTTT
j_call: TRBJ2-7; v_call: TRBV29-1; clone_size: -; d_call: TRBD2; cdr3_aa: CSVEGGGGYEQYF; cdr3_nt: TGCAGCGTTGAAGGTGGCGGGGGATACGAGCAGTACTTC
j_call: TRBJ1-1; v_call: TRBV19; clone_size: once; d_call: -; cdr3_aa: CASSILWADTEAFF; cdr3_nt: TGTGCCAGTAGTATTTTGTGGGCTGACACTGAAGCTTTCTTT
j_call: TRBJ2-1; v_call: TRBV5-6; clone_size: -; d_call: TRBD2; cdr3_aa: CASSFGTSGGEQFF; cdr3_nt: TGTGCCAGCAGCTTTGGGACTAGCGGGGGGGAGCAGTTCTTC
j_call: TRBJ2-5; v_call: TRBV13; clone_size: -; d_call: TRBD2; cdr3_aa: CASSFPGGPETQYF; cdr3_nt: TGTGCCAGCAGCTTTCCGGGGGGGCCCGAGACCCAGTACTTC
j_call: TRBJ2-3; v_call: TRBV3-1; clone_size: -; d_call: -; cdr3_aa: CASSQDLASFTSDTQYF; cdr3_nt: TGTGCCAGCAGCCAAGATTTGGCTAGCTTTACATCAGATACGCAGTATTTT
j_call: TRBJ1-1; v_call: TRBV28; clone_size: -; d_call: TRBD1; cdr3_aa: CASSARDRGWRNTEAFF; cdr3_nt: TGTGCCAGCAGCGCTCGGGACAGGGGGTGGAGGAACACTGAAGCTTTCTTT
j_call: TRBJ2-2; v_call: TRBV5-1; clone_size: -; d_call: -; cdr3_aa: CASSEGVIVSGELFF; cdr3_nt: TGCGCCAGCAGCGAGGGGGTTATCGTTTCCGGGGAGCTGTTTTTT
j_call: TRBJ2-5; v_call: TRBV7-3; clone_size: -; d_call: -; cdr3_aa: CASSPNIGAETQYF; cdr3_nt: TGTGCCAGCAGCCCAAACATCGGGGCCGAGACCCAGTACTTC
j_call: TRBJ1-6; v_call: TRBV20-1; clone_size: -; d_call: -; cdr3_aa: CSARDLTRGSISIYNSPLHF; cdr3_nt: TGCAGTGCTAGAGACCTCACCAGGGGCTCCATTTCAATCTATAATTCACCCCTCCACTTT
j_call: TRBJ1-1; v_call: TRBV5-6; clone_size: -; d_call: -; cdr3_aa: CASSLVGRAREAFF; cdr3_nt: TGTGCCAGCAGCTTAGTGGGCAGGGCTCGGGAGGCTTTCTTT
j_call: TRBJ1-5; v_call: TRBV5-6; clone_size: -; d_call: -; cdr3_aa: CASSPGLGPIQPQHF; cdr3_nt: TGTGCCAGCAGCCCTGGACTGGGGCCGATTCAGCCCCAGCATTTT
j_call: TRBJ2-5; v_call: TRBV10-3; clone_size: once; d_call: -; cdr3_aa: CAATGGQLETQYF; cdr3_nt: TGTGCCGCGACAGGAGGGCAGCTGGAGACCCAGTACTTC
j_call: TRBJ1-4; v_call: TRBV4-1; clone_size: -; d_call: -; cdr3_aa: CASSQDPRPSGSEKLFF; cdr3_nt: TGCGCCAGCAGCCAAGACCCCCGGCCCTCCGGCAGTGAAAAACTGTTTTTT
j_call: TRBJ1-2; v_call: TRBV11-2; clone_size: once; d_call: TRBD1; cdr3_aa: CASSFGQGIDYGYTF; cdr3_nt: TGTGCCAGCAGCTTCGGACAGGGAATCGACTATGGCTACACCTTC
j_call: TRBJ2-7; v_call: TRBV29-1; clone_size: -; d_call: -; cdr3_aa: CSVEFGAGEQYF; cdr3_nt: TGCAGCGTTGAATTTGGGGCCGGGGAGCAGTACTTC
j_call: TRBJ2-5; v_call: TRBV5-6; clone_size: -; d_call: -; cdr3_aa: CASSRQFQETQYF; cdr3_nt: TGTGCCAGCAGCCGACAGTTCCAAGAGACCCAGTACTTC
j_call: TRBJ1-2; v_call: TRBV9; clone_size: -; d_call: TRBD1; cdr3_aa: CASSPRDSPNYGYTF; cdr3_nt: TGTGCCAGCAGCCCAAGGGACAGCCCTAACTATGGCTACACCTTC
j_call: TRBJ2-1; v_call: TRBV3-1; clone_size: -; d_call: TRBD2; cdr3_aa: CASSHSSGGRFF; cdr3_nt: TGTGCCAGCAGCCACTCTAGCGGGGGTCGGTTCTTC
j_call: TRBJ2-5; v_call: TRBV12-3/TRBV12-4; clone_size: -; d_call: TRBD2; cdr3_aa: CASSPRVAGVQETQYF; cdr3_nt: TGTGCCAGCAGTCCTCGTGTAGCGGGGGTACAAGAGACCCAGTACTTC
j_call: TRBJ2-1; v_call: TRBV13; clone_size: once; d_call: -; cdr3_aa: CASTFVGSSYNEQFF; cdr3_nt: TGTGCCAGCACCTTCGTTGGGAGCTCCTACAATGAGCAGTTCTTC
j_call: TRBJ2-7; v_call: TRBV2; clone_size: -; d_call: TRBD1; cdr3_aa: CASSRGQGEQYF; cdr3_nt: TGTGCCAGCAGTCGAGGACAGGGCGAGCAGTACTTC
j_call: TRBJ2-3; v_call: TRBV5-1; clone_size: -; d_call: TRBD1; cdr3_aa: CASCPGQGTDTQYF; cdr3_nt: TGCGCCAGCTGCCCGGGACAGGGCACAGATACGCAGTATTTT
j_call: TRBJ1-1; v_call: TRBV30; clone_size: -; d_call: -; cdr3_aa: CAWSVLGDTEAFF; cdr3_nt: TGTGCCTGGAGTGTACTGGGGGACACTGAAGCTTTCTTT
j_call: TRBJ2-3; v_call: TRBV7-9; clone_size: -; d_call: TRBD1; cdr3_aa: CASSSGTGIDTQYF; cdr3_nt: TGTGCCAGCAGCAGCGGGACAGGGATAGATACGCAGTATTTT
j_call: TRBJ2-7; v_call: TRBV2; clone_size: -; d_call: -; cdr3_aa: CASTPGRISYEQYF; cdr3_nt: TGTGCCAGCACCCCGGGACGGATCTCCTACGAGCAGTACTTC
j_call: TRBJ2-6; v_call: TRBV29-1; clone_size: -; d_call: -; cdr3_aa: CSVVSSGANVLTF; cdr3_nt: TGCAGCGTTGTGAGCTCCGGGGCCAACGTCCTGACTTTC
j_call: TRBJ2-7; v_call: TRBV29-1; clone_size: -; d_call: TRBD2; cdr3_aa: CSVVAGNYEQYF; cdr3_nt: TGCAGCGTTGTAGCGGGGAACTACGAGCAGTACTTC
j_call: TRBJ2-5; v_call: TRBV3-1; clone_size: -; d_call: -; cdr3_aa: CASSQDNGVEPQYF; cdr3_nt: TGTGCCAGCAGCCAAGATAACGGCGTGGAGCCCCAGTACTTC
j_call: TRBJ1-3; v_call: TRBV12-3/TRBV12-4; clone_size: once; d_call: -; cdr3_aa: CASSPTRVWGNTIYF; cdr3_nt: TGTGCCAGCAGCCCCACGAGGGTATGGGGAAACACCATATATTTT
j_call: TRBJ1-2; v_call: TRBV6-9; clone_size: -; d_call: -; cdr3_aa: CASSYSNTEIANYGYTF; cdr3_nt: TGTGCCAGCAGTTATTCGAATACAGAGATAGCTAACTATGGCTACACCTTC
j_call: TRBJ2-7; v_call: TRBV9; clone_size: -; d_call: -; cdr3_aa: CASSPSGTDYEQYF; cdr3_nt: TGTGCCAGCAGCCCCTCCGGGACGGACTACGAGCAGTACTTC
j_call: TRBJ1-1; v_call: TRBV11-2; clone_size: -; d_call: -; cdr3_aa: CASSSQRQATGTLKLFF; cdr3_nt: TGTGCCAGCAGCTCCCAACGCCAGGCAACGGGAACACTGAAGCTTTTCTTT
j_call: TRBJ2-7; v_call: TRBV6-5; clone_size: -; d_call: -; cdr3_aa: CASSSAGTNGEQYF; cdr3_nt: TGTGCCAGCAGTTCTGCCGGGACCAACGGAGAGCAGTACTTC
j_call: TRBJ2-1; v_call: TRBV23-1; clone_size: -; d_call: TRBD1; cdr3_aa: CASSQSFRGQGEIHKDNEQFF; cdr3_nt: TGCGCCAGCAGTCAATCATTTCGTGGACAGGGAGAAATCCACAAAGACAATGAGCAGTTCTTC
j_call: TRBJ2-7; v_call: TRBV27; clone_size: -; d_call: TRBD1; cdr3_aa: CASSPGQGAREQYF; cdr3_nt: TGTGCCAGCAGTCCGGGACAGGGGGCGAGGGAGCAGTACTTC
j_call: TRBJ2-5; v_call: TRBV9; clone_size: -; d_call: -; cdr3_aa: CASSANDPRSVQETQYF; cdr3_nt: TGTGCCAGCAGTGCCAACGACCCAAGATCCGTCCAAGAGACCCAGTACTTC
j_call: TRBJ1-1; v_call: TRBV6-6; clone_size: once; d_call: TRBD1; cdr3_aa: CATSRTGLITEAFF; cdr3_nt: TGTGCCACATCCCGGACAGGGTTAATTACTGAAGCTTTCTTT
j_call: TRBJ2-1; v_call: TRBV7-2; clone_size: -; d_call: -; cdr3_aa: CASSLAATHEQFF; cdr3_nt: TGTGCCAGCAGCTTAGCGGCTACTCATGAGCAGTTCTTC
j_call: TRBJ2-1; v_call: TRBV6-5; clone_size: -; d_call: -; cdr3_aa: CASSYSGQLGEQFF; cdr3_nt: TGTGCCAGCAGTTACTCTGGACAGTTGGGTGAGCAGTTCTTC
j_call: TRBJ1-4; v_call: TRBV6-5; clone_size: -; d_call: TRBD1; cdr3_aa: CASSTSGTAHEKLFF; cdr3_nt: TGTGCCAGCAGTACCTCCGGGACAGCTCATGAAAAACTGTTTTTT
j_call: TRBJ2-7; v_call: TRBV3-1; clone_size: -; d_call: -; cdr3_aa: CASRHRRPGYEQYF; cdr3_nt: TGTGCCAGCAGACACCGCCGCCCGGGCTACGAGCAGTACTTC
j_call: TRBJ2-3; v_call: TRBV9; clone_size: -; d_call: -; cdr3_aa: CASSVGDSPDTQYF; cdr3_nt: TGTGCCAGCAGCGTAGGGGACTCCCCAGATACGCAGTATTTT
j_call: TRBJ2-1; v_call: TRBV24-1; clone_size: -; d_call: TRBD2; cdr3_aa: CATSGPMKLAGVDEQFF; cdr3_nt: TGTGCCACCAGTGGCCCTATGAAGCTAGCGGGAGTCGATGAGCAGTTCTTC
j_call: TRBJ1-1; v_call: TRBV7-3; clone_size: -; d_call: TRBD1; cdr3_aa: CASSPDREATEAFF; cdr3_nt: TGTGCCAGCAGCCCAGACAGGGAGGCCACTGAAGCTTTCTTT
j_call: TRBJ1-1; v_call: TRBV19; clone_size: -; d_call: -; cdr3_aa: CATRTGNTEAFF; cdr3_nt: TGTGCCACCCGGACGGGGAACACTGAAGCTTTCTTT
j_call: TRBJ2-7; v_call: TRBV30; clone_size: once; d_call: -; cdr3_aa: CAWSVTDHYEQYF; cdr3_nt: TGTGCCTGGAGTGTGACGGATCACTACGAGCAGTACTTC
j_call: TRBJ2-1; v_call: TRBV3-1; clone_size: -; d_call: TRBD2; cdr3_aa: CASSHELAGFESYNEQFF; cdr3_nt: TGTGCCAGCAGCCACGAACTAGCGGGGTTCGAATCCTACAATGAGCAGTTCTTC
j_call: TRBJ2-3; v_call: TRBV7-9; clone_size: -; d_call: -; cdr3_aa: CASNLGGEDTQYF; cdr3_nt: TGTGCCAGCAACCTAGGGGGGGAAGATACGCAGTATTTT
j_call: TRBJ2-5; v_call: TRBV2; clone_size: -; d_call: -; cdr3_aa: CASGDLDRAQETQYF; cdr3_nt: TGTGCCAGCGGAGACTTGGATAGGGCTCAAGAGACCCAGTACTTC
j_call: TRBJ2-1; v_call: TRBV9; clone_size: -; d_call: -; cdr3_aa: CASSVEGGNEQFF; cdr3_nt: TGTGCCAGCAGCGTAGAAGGTGGCAATGAGCAGTTCTTC
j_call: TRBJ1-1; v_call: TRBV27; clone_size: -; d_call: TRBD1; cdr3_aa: CASSDRTGNTEAFF; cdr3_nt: TGTGCCAGCAGTGACCGGACAGGGAACACTGAAGCTTTCTTT
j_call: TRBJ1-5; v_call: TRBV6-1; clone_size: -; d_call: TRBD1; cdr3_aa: CASNPPLGQGGNQPQHF; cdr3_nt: TGTGCCAGCAATCCCCCCCTCGGACAGGGTGGCAATCAGCCCCAGCATTTT
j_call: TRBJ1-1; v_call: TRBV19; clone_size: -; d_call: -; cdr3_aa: CASRMLNTEAFF; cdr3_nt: TGTGCCAGCCGGATGTTGAACACTGAAGCTTTCTTT